Presented here are 30 T cell receptor beta chains from one specimen sequenced in a study of identical twins. TCRdb itself ran the 5' RACE reads through MiXCR, one entry per CDR3 protein. The sample has around 250,000 distinct CDR3 sequences; roughly 7.1% are singletons. This sample also belongs to another study, concerning T cells expressing NK-cell markers.

Sequenced material: CD8+ T cells sorted from blood. All receptors derive from a woman in her late teens or twenties in good health.

V and J are TRBV5-6 and TRBJ2-6, with D tentatively TRBD2 (5 bases). The CDR3 consists of 17 residues. V gave up 0 bases and J gave up 0 bases, with 10 bases separating them. Germline CDR1 and CDR2: SGHDT and YYEEEE. The CDR3 region has the DNA TGTGCCAGCAGCTTGGGATTCGGGGTCTCTGGGGCCAACGTCCTGACTTTC. This gives the protein CASSLGFGVSGANVLTF.

This clonotype was observed many times. The chain recombines TRBV2 with TRBJ2-1, with D possibly matching TRBD2 (6 bases). There are 13 residues in the CDR3. The V end was cut by 6 bases, the J end by 5 bases, with 11 bases between. Germline CDR1 reads SNHLY; CDR2 reads FYNNEI. In DNA, the CDR3 is TGTGCCAGCAGCCCGCCTAGCGACAATGAGCAGTTCTTC. It is translated as CASSPPSDNEQFF.

The V and J genes are TRBV5-1 and TRBJ2-5; 12 bases match TRBD2. V was pared by 7 bases and J by 2 bases, with 12 bases of the junction left unmatched. CDR1 is SGHRS and CDR2 is YFSETQ in the germline V gene. This CDR3 is built from 17 residues. This chain's CDR3 is CASSEYLAGGQQETQYF. Written as DNA, the CDR3 is TGCGCCAGCTCCGAATACCTAGCGGGGGGGCAGCAAGAGACCCAGTACTTC.

A few counts support this clonotype. The genes are TRBV7-9 and TRBJ2-1, with D tentatively TRBD2 (7 bases). The CDR3 is made up of 13 amino acids. Germline V gene data show CDR1 as SEHNR and CDR2 as FQNEAQ (reference sequence). Trimming removed 8 bases at V and 10 bases at J, with 18 bases between. In DNA form, the CDR3 reads TGTGCCAGCGAGGGCGGGGGCGAGTCGGAGCAGTTCTTC. Translation: CASEGGGESEQFF.

This clonotype was observed a handful of times. The V call is TRBV12-5, the J call TRBJ2-2; D gene uncertain. The CDR3 is 11 amino acids. Per the germline V gene, CDR1 is LGHNT and CDR2 is FRNRAP. The V end lost 6 bases, the J end lost 7 bases, and 6 bases lay between the germline ends. CDR3 bases: TGTGCTAGTGGCCCTGGCGGGGAGCTGTTTTTT. This translates into CASGPGGELFF.

This clonotype was observed at least ten times. CDR3 residues: CASSFKGGTNEQFF. CDR3 DNA sequence: TGTGCCAGCAGTTTCAAGGGGGGCACCAATGAGCAGTTCTTC. The rearrangement joins TRBV12-3 or TRBV12-4 to TRBJ2-1; possibly TRBD1 or TRBD2 for D (6 bases each). This CDR3 spans 14 amino acids. The V and J ends lost 3 bases and 6 bases respectively, with 12 bases between them.

V gene TRBV20-1 combines with J gene TRBJ2-7, with D maybe TRBD2 (6 bases). Trimming removed 3 bases from V and 11 bases from J, with 20 bases in between. The CDR3 is made up of 13 amino acids. Germline CDR1 DFQATT, CDR2 SNEGSKA (reference sequence). The CDR3 region is CSASAGLPRKEYF. CDR3 bases: TGCAGTGCTAGTGCGGGACTTCCCCGCAAGGAGTACTTC.

This clonotype was found once. CDR3 bases: TGTGCCAGCAAGGACAGGGGGGACTACGAGCAGTACTTC. This encodes CASKDRGDYEQYF. This chain joins TRBV11-3 and TRBJ2-7; 10 bases map to TRBD1. The V gene's germline CDR1 is SGHNT and CDR2 YENEEA. Trimming took 7 bases from V and 3 from J; bases not matched to a gene: 3. The CDR3 is made up of 13 amino acids.

This clonotype showed up just a few times. The chain combines TRBV7-9 with TRBJ2-6; D not certain. This CDR3 is built from 15 residues. Germline values: CDR1 SEHNR, CDR2 FQNEAQ (reference sequence). Between the trimmed V and J ends, which lost 5 bases and 4 bases, there was a span of 12 bases. For the CDR3, the DNA is TGTGCCAGCAGCAATAGATCTCCCGGGGCCAACGTCCTGACTTTC. It translates to CASSNRSPGANVLTF.

This chain links TRBV3-1 with TRBJ2-3; weak D call: TRBD2 (6 bases). CDR3 length: 14 amino acids. The germline V gene has CDR1 LGHDT and CDR2 YNNKEL (reference sequence). The ends were cut back, 7 bases at V and 3 bases at J, with 14 bases in the middle. CDR3 protein: CASNAAGMTDTQYF. The CDR3 coding sequence is TGTGCCAGCAACGCCGCGGGGATGACAGATACGCAGTATTTT.

The V gene is TRBV12-3 or TRBV12-4, the J gene TRBJ2-7, with 9 bases matching TRBD1. V lost 8 bases, J lost 6 bases, and 8 bases stayed unmatched. The CDR3 contains 13 residues. CDR3 sequence reads: CASATGGAGEQYF. CDR3 nucleotides: TGTGCCAGCGCGACAGGGGGGGCCGGCGAGCAGTACTTC.

The rearrangement joins TRBV9 to TRBJ2-1, with 7 bases that match TRBD2. Germline CDR1 and CDR2: SGDLS and YYNGEE. This CDR3 has 17 residues. V was pared by 3 bases and J by 4 bases, with 13 bases of the junction left unmatched. CDR3 nucleotides: TGTGCCAGCAGCGGCCTCGGTGGGGACTACGAATACAATGAGCAGTTCTTC. It is translated as CASSGLGGDYEYNEQFF.

This clonotype was seen repeatedly, ten times or more. The chain is built from TRBV12-3 or TRBV12-4 and TRBJ1-1; TRBD1 aligns across 7 bases. J gave up 3 bases and V 6 bases, and 13 bases lay outside the gene matches. CDR3 length equals 16 residues. The DNA for the CDR3 is TGTGCCAGCAGGGGAGAACTACAGGGGTTATACACTGAAGCTTTCTTT. Translating gives CASRGELQGLYTEAFF.

The chain carries TRBV20-1 and TRBJ2-1; tentative D call: TRBD2 (5 bases). The V end was cut by 3 bases, the J end by 3 bases, with 12 bases between. Germline values: CDR1 DFQATT, CDR2 SNEGSKA (reference sequence). This CDR3 has 14 amino acids. CDR3 nucleotides: TGCAGTGCTAGGCCCAGGACTCGCTACAATGAGCAGTTCTTC. Residues: CSARPRTRYNEQFF.

In this sample, this clonotype turned up many times. The chain combines TRBV7-8 with TRBJ2-7, with D possibly TRBD2 on 5 matching bases. Trimming left V 4 bases short and J 2 bases short, with 21 bases between. The CDR3 length is 17 residues. Germline V gene sequence: CDR1 SGHVS, CDR2 FQNEAQ. The CDR3 DNA follows: TGTGCCAGCAGCTACCAACAAGCGGCCCCGGAGGCCTACGAGCAGTACTTC. Protein: CASSYQQAAPEAYEQYF.

This chain uses TRBV3-1 with TRBJ2-5, with D unresolved. CDR1 is LGHDT, CDR2 YNNKEL, per germline (reference sequence). Trimming left V 2 bases short and J 0 bases short, with 7 bases between. CDR3 length: 14 amino acids. The CDR3 is CASSQREYQETQYF. In DNA form, the CDR3 reads TGTGCCAGCAGCCAACGAGAATACCAAGAGACCCAGTACTTC.

This rearrangement joins TRBV29-1 to TRBJ1-2; D is ambiguous. Germline CDR1 reads SQVTM; CDR2 reads ANQGSEA. CDR3 length equals 14 residues. V shed 2 bases and J shed 4 bases, with 14 bases lying between them. The CDR3 is CSVEQTGLSYGYTF. The CDR3 bases are TGCAGCGTTGAACAGACGGGGTTGAGCTATGGCTACACCTTC.

The rearrangement links TRBV6-1 to TRBJ2-7; 7 bases are shared with TRBD1. The CDR3 totals 14 residues. V dropped 6 bases and J dropped 3; count of bases not matched to a gene: 8. Germline V gene data show CDR1 as MNHNS and CDR2 as SASEGT. The CDR3 DNA reads TGTGCCAGCAGAGACCGGGACAGATTCTACGAGCAGTACTTC. This codes for CASRDRDRFYEQYF.

This clonotype appeared a few times. The V gene is TRBV7-8, the J gene TRBJ1-1, with D unresolved. CDR1 SGHVS and CDR2 FQNEAQ come from the germline V gene. This CDR3 spans 15 amino acids. V lost 5 bases and J 8 bases, leaving 21 bases between the germline ends. CDR3 residues: CASSVEAGGVPEAFF. The CDR3 region has the DNA TGTGCCAGCAGCGTAGAGGCGGGCGGGGTGCCCGAAGCTTTCTTT.

This clonotype was detected a few times. The J gene is TRBJ2-1, the V gene TRBV9; D is ambiguous. This CDR3 spans 12 amino acids. CDR1 and CDR2 (germline): SGDLS, YYNGEE. V gave up 0 bases and J gave up 9 bases, with 7 bases separating them. The CDR3 loop reads CASSVGRGEQFF. As DNA, the CDR3 is TGTGCCAGCAGCGTAGGAAGAGGTGAGCAGTTCTTC.

This clonotype came up a few times. This chain joins TRBV20-1 and TRBJ1-1, with a possible D match to TRBD1 (6 bases). V was clipped by 4 bases and J by 5 bases, with 14 bases between them. The CDR3 runs 13 residues. CDR1 is DFQATT, CDR2 SNEGSKA, per germline (reference sequence). The CDR3 DNA sequence: TGCAGTGCTAAGAAATCAGGGGAAACTGAAGCTTTCTTT. Translation: CSAKKSGETEAFF.

This clonotype was counted between two and nine times. The chain employs TRBV6-2 or TRBV6-3 and TRBJ2-1; the match to TRBD2 covers 9 bases. The CDR3 is 17 amino acids. Germline CDR1 MNHEY, CDR2 SVGEGT. V trimming: 0 bases; J trimming: 0 bases; junction bases outside the gene matches: 3. DNA for the CDR3: TGTGCCAGCAGTTACTCGACTAGCGGTAGCTCCTACAATGAGCAGTTCTTC. Translation: CASSYSTSGSSYNEQFF.

This sequence joins TRBV5-8 and TRBJ2-3, with 11 bases that match TRBD1. The germline CDR1 and CDR2 sequences are SGHTS and YDEGEE. V gave up 0 bases and J gave up 5 bases; unmatched junction bases: 5. The CDR3 has 16 amino acids. In nucleotides, the CDR3 is TGTGCCAGCAGCTTGGGGACAGGGGGCGGGAAAGATACGCAGTATTTT. This gives the protein CASSLGTGGGKDTQYF.

The chain is built from TRBV6-5 and TRBJ2-3, with D hard to call. CDR1 MNHEY and CDR2 SVGAGI come from the germline V gene. V was trimmed by 2 bases and J by 2 bases, leaving 8 bases between them. This CDR3 contains 14 residues. The CDR3 bases are TGTGCCAGCAGTTACGGCAAAAACACAGATACGCAGTATTTT. Protein: CASSYGKNTDTQYF.

The chain is built from TRBV27 and TRBJ2-1; the match to TRBD1 covers 11 bases. The CDR3 runs to 14 residues. Germline V gives CDR1 MNHEY, CDR2 SMNVEV (reference sequence). The trim removed 5 bases at V and 9 bases at J, leaving 6 bases unmatched. The CDR3 nucleotides are TGTGCCAGCAGTCCGGGACAGGGGGTTGTTGAGCAGTTCTTC. Translated, it gives CASSPGQGVVEQFF.

In its sample, this clonotype was seen a few times. This chain connects TRBV6-1 to TRBJ2-1, with TRBD2 matching 8 bases. CDR1 and CDR2 (germline): MNHNS, SASEGT. This CDR3 has 16 amino acids. V dropped 7 bases and J dropped 0; count of bases not matched to a gene: 8. CDR3 in amino acids: CASTKTSANSYNEQFF. The CDR3 DNA reads as TGTGCCAGCACAAAGACTAGCGCAAACTCCTACAATGAGCAGTTCTTC.

J is TRBJ1-2 and V is TRBV4-1; D may be TRBD1 (6 bases). CDR1 is MGHRA, CDR2 YSYEKL, per germline. The length of the CDR3 is 17 residues. V was pared by 2 bases and J by 6 bases, with 22 bases between. CDR3 DNA sequence: TGCGCCAGCAGCCAATTCTCGCAGGGGTTTTGGCTCGATGGCTACACCTTC. This sequence encodes CASSQFSQGFWLDGYTF.

This clonotype has just a few counts. The gene calls are TRBV6-4 and TRBJ2-3, with a possible D match to TRBD2 (6 bases). CDR1 and CDR2 (germline): MRHNA, SNTAGT. Trimming removed 0 bases at V and 10 bases at J, with 23 bases between. The CDR3 is made up of 17 amino acids. For the CDR3, the DNA is TGTGCCAGCAGTGACTCCTGGGAGAGCGGGCCAGAAGCGCCGCAGTATTTT. Translating it yields CASSDSWESGPEAPQYF.

The rearrangement joins TRBV11-2 to TRBJ2-7; 7 nucleotides agree with TRBD1. From germline, CDR1 is SGHAT and CDR2 FQNNGV. The CDR3 totals 14 residues. Trimming removed 5 bases from V and 3 bases from J; junction bases left unmatched: 7. CDR3 bases: TGTGCCAGCAGCACCCCGGGACAGAACTACGAGCAGTACTTC. Translating gives CASSTPGQNYEQYF.

This clonotype was counted ten times or more. The chain carries TRBV20-1 and TRBJ2-5, with a tentative D call TRBD1 (6 bases). The CDR3 spans 15 residues. The V end was cut by 5 bases, the J end by 0 bases, with 16 bases between. The germline CDR1 and CDR2 sequences are DFQATT and SNEGSKA (reference sequence). This CDR3 reads CSAEPSRDNQETQYF. The CDR3 DNA reads as TGCAGTGCTGAACCATCCCGGGACAACCAAGAGACCCAGTACTTC.